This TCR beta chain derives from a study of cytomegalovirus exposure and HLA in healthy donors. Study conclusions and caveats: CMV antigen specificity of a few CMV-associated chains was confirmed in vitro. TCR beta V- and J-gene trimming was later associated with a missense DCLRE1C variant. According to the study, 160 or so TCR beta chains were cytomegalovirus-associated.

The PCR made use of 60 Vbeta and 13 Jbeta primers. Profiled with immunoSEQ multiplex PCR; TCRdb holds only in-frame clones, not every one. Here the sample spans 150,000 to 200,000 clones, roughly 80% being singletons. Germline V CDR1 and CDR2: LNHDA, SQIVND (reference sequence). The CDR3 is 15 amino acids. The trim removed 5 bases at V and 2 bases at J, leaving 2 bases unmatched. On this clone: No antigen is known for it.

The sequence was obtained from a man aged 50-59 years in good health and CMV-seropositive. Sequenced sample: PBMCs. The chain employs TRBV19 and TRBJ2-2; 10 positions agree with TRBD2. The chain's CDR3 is CASSLAGVNTGELFF. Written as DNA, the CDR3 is TGTGCCAGTAGTCTAGCGGGAGTTAACACCGGGGAGCTGTTTTTT.